Below are 11 T cell receptor beta chains sequenced from a single sample in a study of cytomegalovirus exposure and HLA in healthy donors. The PCR was carried out with 60 Vbeta primers and 13 Jbeta primers. Sequenced by immunoSEQ multiplex PCR; TCRdb stores in-frame clones only, minus some. Of 130,000 or so clones listed, 75% to 90% are singletons. Sequenced input: PBMCs. The source of these receptors is a man under 40 in good health and CMV-seronegative.

The V call is TRBV19, the J call TRBJ2-1; 14 bases are shared with TRBD2. The V and J ends lost 5 bases and 12 bases, in that order; junction bases with no gene match: 12. The CDR3 has 16 residues. CDR1 is LNHDA and CDR2 is SQIVND in the germline V gene (reference sequence). CDR3 DNA sequence: TGTGCCAGTAGTTTCGGACTAGCGGGGGGCCCCGCAAGGCAGTTCTTC. Residues: CASSFGLAGGPARQFF.

The chain couples TRBV6-5 to TRBJ1-1, with D maybe TRBD1 (6 bases). The V and J ends lost 4 bases and 0 bases respectively, with 12 bases between them. The CDR3 loop spans 15 amino acids. Germline V CDR1 and CDR2: MNHEY, SVGAGI. Written as DNA, the CDR3 is TGTGCCAGCAGTTCCGGGACATATATGAACACTGAAGCTTTCTTT. This translates into CASSSGTYMNTEAFF.

The chain carries TRBV6-1 and TRBJ2-7; 10 nucleotides line up with TRBD2. Germline CDR1 reads MNHNS; CDR2 reads SASEGT. This CDR3 is 16 amino acids long. The ends lost 4 bases at V and 4 bases at J; junction bases unmatched: 10. CDR3 sequence: CASSGGLSGGAYEQYF. The CDR3 bases are TGTGCCAGCAGTGGCGGACTAAGCGGGGGGGCTTACGAGCAGTACTTC.

The DNA of the CDR3 is TGTGCCAGCAGTAAAGGGGTGGGGGAGACCCAGTACTTC. Translated, it gives CASSKGVGETQYF. The gene calls are TRBV6-5 and TRBJ2-5, with D possibly matching TRBD1 (5 bases). The germline V gene encodes CDR1 MNHEY and CDR2 SVGAGI. The V gene lost 5 bases and the J gene lost 5 bases, with 12 bases spanning the gap. The CDR3 runs to 13 residues.

V and J are TRBV2 and TRBJ1-1; D uncertain. The CDR3 spans 10 residues. Trimming took 10 bases from V and 4 from J, leaving 7 bases between them. CDR1 SNHLY and CDR2 FYNNEI come from the germline V gene. The CDR3 region is CATKLTEAFF. CDR3 in DNA: TGTGCCACAAAACTCACTGAAGCTTTCTTT. The full variable domain, completed using reference TRBV2 and TRBJ1-1, is EPEVTQTPSHQVTQMGQEVILRCVPISNHLYFYWYRQILGQKVEFLVSFYNNEISEKSEIFDDQFSVERPDGSNFTLKIRSTKLEDSAMYFCATKLTEAFFGQGTRLTVV.

V gene TRBV2 combines with J gene TRBJ1-5; TRBD1 matches at 7 bases. Germline CDR1 and CDR2: SNHLY and FYNNEI. This CDR3 spans 15 amino acids. With V trimmed by 3 bases and J by 2 bases, 4 bases remained unmatched. The CDR3 protein is CASSEEGTGNQPQHF. The CDR3 DNA sequence: TGTGCCAGCAGTGAGGAAGGGACAGGCAATCAGCCCCAGCATTTT. The variable domain in full, with the rest retrieved from reference TRBV2 and TRBJ1-5, is EPEVTQTPSHQVTQMGQEVILRCVPISNHLYFYWYRQILGQKVEFLVSFYNNEISEKSEIFDDQFSVERPDGSNFTLKIRSTKLEDSAMYFCASSEEGTGNQPQHFGDGTRLSIL.

The chain joins TRBV10-1 to TRBJ1-6; weak D call: TRBD1 (6 bases). Trimming pared 3 bases from V and 9 bases from J, leaving 15 bases between. The germline V gene encodes CDR1 WNHNN and CDR2 SYGVQD (reference sequence). The length of the CDR3 is 15 residues. The CDR3 protein is CASSELQGAGSPLHF. Here the CDR3 DNA reads TGCGCCAGCAGTGAATTACAGGGTGCGGGTTCACCCCTCCACTTT.

This chain links TRBV11-2 with TRBJ1-4; D is undetermined. Germline V lookup: CDR1 SGHAT, CDR2 FQNNGV. V was trimmed by 0 bases and J by 8 bases, leaving 10 bases between them. CDR3 length equals 14 residues. DNA of the CDR3: TGTGCCAGCAGCTTAGAGGCCCTCTCCGAAAAACTGTTTTTT. Translation gives CASSLEALSEKLFF.

J is TRBJ1-2 and V is TRBV19; 8 bases align to TRBD1. With 3 bases clipped from V and 4 bases from J, the junction kept 7 bases outside the gene matches. Germline CDR1 LNHDA, CDR2 SQIVND (reference sequence). CDR3 size: 15 residues. CDR3 sequence reads: CASSIKGQVFYGYTF. CDR3 DNA sequence: TGTGCCAGTAGTATCAAGGGACAGGTCTTCTATGGCTACACCTTC.

J is TRBJ1-3 and V is TRBV28, with D possibly TRBD1 on 6 matching bases. The V end lost 4 bases, the J end lost 8 bases, and 9 bases lay between the germline ends. CDR3 length equals 12 residues. The V gene's germline CDR1 is MDHEN and CDR2 SYDVKM. The CDR3 DNA reads TGTGCCAGCAGTTCACAGGGCCACACCATATATTTT. It translates to CASSSQGHTIYF.

Comment on this clone: Other DNA sequences in this specimen translate into the identical CDR3. J is TRBJ2-3 and V is TRBV18, with 14 bases lining up with TRBD2. This CDR3 is built from 16 residues. The germline gives CDR1 KGHSH, CDR2 LQKENI. Germline trimming cut 3 bases from V and 5 bases from J; bases unmatched to any gene: 4. CDR3 nucleotide sequence: TGTGCCAGCTCACCGACTAGCGGGGGGGCTCGAGATACGCAGTATTTT. Protein sequence: CASSPTSGGARDTQYF.